This T cell receptor beta chain was found in a study of T cells in women clearing cervical HPV infection. Turning to the study itself: Donors had HPV16-related CIN3 or worse; 2 had invasive cancer. Case blood was drawn when the lesion was first found; control blood after infection became undetectable.

Findings of the study overall: Effector/memory and HPV-specific T cells were not isolated, and association timing is unknown.

The assay was immunoSEQ multiplex PCR, and TCRdb's table has in-frame clones only and misses some. Its table lists fewer than 35,000 clones. Germline V gene sequence: CDR1 SGHRS, CDR2 YFSETQ. This CDR3 has 15 amino acids. Comment on this clone: Its antigen is not identified. The read ends 3 residues before the CDR3 terminus; that terminus is restored from the germline J gene.

This TCR was recovered from a woman aged 18 to 75 with a cervical HPV16 infection that either progressed to CIN3+ or cleared (not recorded which). J is TRBJ1-2 and V is TRBV5-1, with D perhaps TRBD1 (6 bases). The material sequenced was blood buffy coat. Partial CDR3 DNA: TGCGCCAGCAGCTTTCTAGCGGGGGGGCTGGAGACC. Translated, it gives CASSFLAGGLET. The whole CDR3 sequence is CASSFLAGGLETYTF.